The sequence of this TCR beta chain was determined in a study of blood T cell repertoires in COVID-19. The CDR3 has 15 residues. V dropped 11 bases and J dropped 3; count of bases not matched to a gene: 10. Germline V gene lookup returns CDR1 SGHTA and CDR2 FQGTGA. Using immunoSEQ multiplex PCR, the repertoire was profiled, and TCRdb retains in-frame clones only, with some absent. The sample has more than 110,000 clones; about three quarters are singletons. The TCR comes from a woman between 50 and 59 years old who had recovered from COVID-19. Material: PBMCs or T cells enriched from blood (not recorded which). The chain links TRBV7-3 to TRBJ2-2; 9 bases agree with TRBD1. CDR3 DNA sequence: TGTGCCTCCCAGGGGGGACAGGGCCACACCGGGGAGCTGTTTTTT. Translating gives CASQGGQGHTGELFF.